The 6 T cell receptor beta chains given below trace back to one sample, sequenced in a study of cytomegalovirus exposure and HLA in healthy donors. This PCR relied on a set of 60 Vbeta primers and 13 Jbeta primers. Profiling relied on immunoSEQ multiplex PCR, and the TCRdb table lists in-frame clones only, not all of them. Of approximately 150,000 clones listed, roughly 75% are singletons. Sequences were obtained from PBMCs. Source of these receptors: a male donor in good health and CMV-seronegative.

The chain combines TRBV11-2 with TRBJ2-1; TRBD2 agrees at 8 bases. The CDR3 has 17 residues. Germline loops: CDR1 SGHAT, CDR2 FQNNGV. J gave up 0 bases and V 5 bases, and 9 bases lay outside the gene matches. The CDR3 bases are TGTGCCAGCAGCCTGGTAGCGGGGCCAAGCTCCTACAATGAGCAGTTCTTC. Translated: CASSLVAGPSSYNEQFF.

This clone was observed once. The chain combines TRBV7-2 with TRBJ2-7, with D possibly matching TRBD1 (5 bases). Trimming cost V 7 bases and J 2 bases, with 12 bases left between them. Germline values: CDR1 SGHTA, CDR2 FQGNSA. The CDR3 runs 13 residues. CDR3 bases: TGTGCCAGCACCCTTCAGGGAACCTACGAGCAGTACTTC. Translating gives CASTLQGTYEQYF.

This clone showed up just a few times. The chain is built from TRBV27 and TRBJ2-7, with TRBD1 identical over 11 bases. The CDR3 has 16 amino acids. Looked up from germline, CDR1 is MNHEY and CDR2 is SMNVEV (reference sequence). Trimming cost V 0 bases and J 6 bases; bases outside gene matches: 7. This CDR3 reads CASSLSGSGTGGEQYF. The DNA for the CDR3 is TGTGCCAGCAGTTTATCGGGTTCCGGGACAGGGGGCGAGCAGTACTTC.

This chain uses TRBV14 with TRBJ2-3; tentatively, D is TRBD2 (5 bases). The germline V gene encodes CDR1 SGHDN and CDR2 FVKESK. This CDR3 comprises 15 residues. V gave up 4 bases and J gave up 2 bases, with 13 bases separating them. CDR3 in amino acids: CASSRAAANTDTQYF. Written as DNA, the CDR3 is TGTGCCAGCAGCCGGGCAGCGGCCAACACAGATACGCAGTATTTT.

This chain connects TRBV28 to TRBJ2-7; TRBD1 aligns across 7 bases. The V segment lost 6 bases and the J segment 3 bases; nucleotides outside the gene matches: 2. The germline V gene has CDR1 MDHEN and CDR2 SYDVKM. This CDR3 has 12 amino acids. The CDR3 sequence is CASSYRGYEQYF. CDR3 sequence (DNA): TGTGCCAGCAGCTACAGGGGCTACGAGCAGTACTTC. The full variable domain, its missing parts supplied by reference TRBV28 and TRBJ2-7, is DVKVTQSSRYLVKRTGEKVFLECVQDMDHENMFWYRQDPGLGLRLIYFSYDVKMKEKGDIPEGYSVSREKKERFSLILESASTNQTSMYLCASSYRGYEQYFGPGTRLTVT.

V gene TRBV4-3 combines with J gene TRBJ2-7; D perhaps matches TRBD2 (6 bases). The length of the CDR3 is 14 residues. CDR1 is LGHNA and CDR2 is YSLEER in the germline V gene. V lost 1 base and J 9 bases, leaving 16 bases between the germline ends. As DNA, the CDR3 is TGCGCCAGCAGCCAAGCGGTCAGCGGGTCGGTGCAGTACTTC. Translation: CASSQAVSGSVQYF.